The 3 T cell receptor beta chains listed next were all sequenced from one sample in a study of human T cells and chemical hapten exposure. TCRdb reprocessed the RACE reads with MiXCR, giving one entry per CDR3 protein. This sample yields approximately 79,000 distinct CDR3 sequences, of which 10% are seen a single time; around 1.5% belongs to the top ten. The time point is: patch test 1, 2 weeks after DPC sensitization. Noted treatment: therapeutic diphenylcyclopropenone sensitization with weekly scalp DPC. The sequencing used whole blood, collected in connection with sensitization to the hapten diphenylcyclopropenone (DPC). These receptors were taken from a woman in her fifties or sixties with alopecia areata. Some clones in this sample may be carry-over from other donors' samples.

This clonotype was seen only a few times. This chain joins TRBV7-2 and TRBJ2-7; D uncertain. The V gene's germline CDR1 is SGHTA and CDR2 FQGNSA. V shed 1 base and J shed 4 bases, with 8 bases lying between them. The CDR3 length is 13 residues. The CDR3 coding sequence is TGTGCCAGCAGCTTAGGGCCCCAATACGAGCAGTACTTC. Protein: CASSLGPQYEQYF.

Only a few counts were recorded for this clonotype. This sequence joins TRBV16 and TRBJ1-4; perhaps TRBD1 as D (5 bases). The CDR3 extends over 15 amino acids. With 2 bases removed from V and 7 bases from J, the gap between germline ends came to 14 bases. Germline values: CDR1 KGHSY, CDR2 FQNENV. CDR3: CASSQMAGLSEKLFF. The DNA for the CDR3 is TGTGCCAGCAGCCAAATGGCAGGGCTAAGTGAAAAACTGTTTTTT.

J is TRBJ2-7 and V is TRBV29-1, with TRBD2 as a possible D gene (6 bases). The V and J ends lost 7 bases and 6 bases respectively, with 16 bases between them. CDR1 is SQVTM, CDR2 ANQGSEA, per germline. This CDR3 spans 12 amino acids. The CDR3 reads CSARDSAGEQYF. Here the CDR3 DNA reads TGCAGCGCAAGGGACTCCGCCGGCGAGCAGTACTTC.